The clone carrying this T cell receptor (beta chain) was detected ten times or more. This sample is part of a study of prognosis after radiotherapy for stage I lung cancer. Study context: In this cohort, every patient with non-small cell lung cancer was regarded as medically inoperable.

It was by two-round multiplex PCR that TCR beta CDR3 was amplified from genomic DNA. First-round PCR used primers specific to each TRBV and TRBJ gene. MiXCR was run by TCRdb on the multiplex PCR reads, yielding one entry per CDR3 protein. Of over 30,000 distinct CDR3 sequences in the sample, 24% were seen once. The CDR3 has 13 amino acids. V gave up 1 base and J gave up 6 bases, with 7 bases separating them. The receptor was isolated from a donor over 45 with non-small cell lung cancer. V and J are TRBV12-3 or TRBV12-4 and TRBJ2-1; TRBD1 might be the D (6 bases). Specimen: PBMCs, collected before or after stereotactic body radiation therapy (not recorded which). The CDR3 sequence: CASSLGGGNEQFF. CDR3 in DNA: TGTGCCAGCAGTTTAGGAGGGGGCAATGAGCAGTTCTTC.